This T cell receptor beta chain stems from a study of CD8 T cells in Susac syndrome. With 1 base removed from V and 2 bases from J, the gap between germline ends came to 12 bases. Germline CDR1 and CDR2: MNHNS and SASEGT. The CDR3 extends over 15 amino acids. This clonotype turned up a few times. High-throughput TCR beta sequencing covered peripheral CD8+ and CD4+ T cells. Those who served as multiple sclerosis controls were treatment-naive patients with stable or active relapsing-remitting disease. Isolation of CD8+ and CD4+ T cells was performed negatively, whereas enrichment of TEMRA cells was done by FACS. Random hexamers primed reverse transcription of about 0.5 to 1 ug RNA. From the immunoSEQ multiplex PCR reads, TCRdb called clonotypes with MiXCR, one entry per CDR3 protein. Of 350,000 to 550,000 distinct CDR3 sequences listed, more than 80% were seen once; the top ten hold more than 0.09%.

The source of this sequence is a human donor with multiple sclerosis. V usage is TRBV6-1 and J usage is TRBJ2-7, with unresolved D. Sequencing was carried out using CD8+ T cells from PBMCs. This chain's CDR3 is CASSEVSQPTYEQYF. The CDR3 bases are TGTGCCAGCAGTGAAGTGAGCCAGCCTACCTACGAGCAGTACTTC.